This T cell receptor (beta chain) was obtained from a study of blood T cell repertoires in COVID-19. Study-level background: The cDNA or gDNA used as material had been derived from T cells, B-cell-depleted T cells, or PBMCs.

Germline V gene data show CDR1 as SGDLS and CDR2 as YYNGEE. The V and J ends lost 0 bases and 4 bases respectively, with 13 bases between them. This CDR3 spans 16 amino acids. The data were produced by immunoSEQ multiplex PCR, yet TCRdb's version contains in-frame clones alone and is incomplete. The profile covers about 100,000 clones, with about 90% appearing a single time and approximately 7.3% taken by the ten largest. The sequenced sample was peripheral blood. The genes are TRBV9 and TRBJ2-2; D remains ambiguous. This receptor was obtained from a man aged 25-45 years in a cohort sampled during active COVID-19. The CDR3: CASSVAYGLGTGELFF. The CDR3 nucleotides are TGTGCCAGCAGCGTAGCCTACGGGTTGGGCACCGGGGAGCTGTTTTTT.